The clone carrying this TCR beta chain has more than one count but fewer than ten. Its target is not known. Germline V gene sequence: CDR1 GTSNPN, CDR2 SVGIG (reference sequence). V gave up 4 bases and J gave up 8 bases, with 11 bases separating them. This CDR3 contains 11 residues. Amplified TCR beta CDR3 regions derived from RNA transcripts. The HTBI primer set was used in a first-round RT-PCR of the TCR CDR3. TCRdb independently ran MiXCR on the multiplex PCR reads; one entry per CDR3 protein. The sample has 250,000 to 300,000 distinct CDR3 sequences, approximately 18% seen once. This specimen belongs to a study of T cells in Graves' hyperthyroidism and ophthalmopathy. Patients affected by ophthalmopathy presented a Clinical Activity Score of at least 3, a NOSPECS grade of at least 4, and disease duration below 3 months. Exclusion followed for patients with uncontrolled infection, other autoimmune disease, pregnancy or lactation.

Study conclusions and caveats: A model of 13 V-J features distinguished ophthalmopathy from stable hyperthyroidism.

V usage is TRBV30 and J usage is TRBJ1-2; D remains unclear. This clonotype was obtained from a man in his forties or fifties with Graves' ophthalmopathy. The sample comprised blood. The DNA for the CDR3 is TGTGCCTGGACGGCGGGGTTCGGCTACACCTTC. It codes for CAWTAGFGYTF.